This TCR beta chain was sequenced for a study of radiation and T cells in renal cell carcinoma. Documented time point: blood 4 weeks post-SBRT, at nephrectomy. Treatment specified: 15 Gy SBRT to primary tumor, nephrectomy 4 weeks later. Nephrectomy followed 15 Gy stereotactic body radiation by 4 weeks. After SBRT, blood was collected at 2 and 4 weeks, plus baseline. Study-level findings and limits: Pretreatment tumor biopsies were lacking, so baseline clonotypes are unknown. In blood, top tumor clones expanded by 2 weeks, shrinking by 4.

TCRdb's table, derived via immunoSEQ multiplex PCR, lists solely in-frame clones and lacks some. The table shows 75,000 to 90,000 clones, with around 89% occurring only once. The germline gives CDR1 LNHDA, CDR2 SQIVND (reference sequence). J lost 5 bases, V lost 4 bases, and 9 bases had no gene match. This CDR3 has 15 amino acids. Details on this clone: Its cognate antigen is unknown.

This specimen consisted of blood, obtained from a patient whose treatment included radiotherapy and nephrectomy. This chain uses TRBV19 with TRBJ2-3; 7 bases are shared with TRBD1. The source of this sequence is a woman in her 70s with renal cell carcinoma. The CDR3 protein is CASSTSDRAVDTQYF. The CDR3 region has the DNA TGTGCCAGTAGTACCTCAGACAGGGCGGTAGATACGCAGTATTTT.